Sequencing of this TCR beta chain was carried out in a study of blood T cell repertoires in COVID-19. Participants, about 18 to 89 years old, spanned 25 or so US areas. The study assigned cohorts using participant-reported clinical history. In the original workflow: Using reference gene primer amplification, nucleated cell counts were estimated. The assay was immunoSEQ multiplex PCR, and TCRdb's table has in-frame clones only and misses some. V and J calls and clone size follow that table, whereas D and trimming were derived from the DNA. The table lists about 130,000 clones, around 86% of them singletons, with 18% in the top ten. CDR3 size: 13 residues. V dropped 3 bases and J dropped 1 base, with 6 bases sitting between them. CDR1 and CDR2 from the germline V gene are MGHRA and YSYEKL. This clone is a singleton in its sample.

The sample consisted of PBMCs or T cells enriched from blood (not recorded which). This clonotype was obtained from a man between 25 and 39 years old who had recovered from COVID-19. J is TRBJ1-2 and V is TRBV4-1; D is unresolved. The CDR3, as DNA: TGCGCCAGCAGCCATACGGGTAACTATGGCTACACCTTC. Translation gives CASSHTGNYGYTF.